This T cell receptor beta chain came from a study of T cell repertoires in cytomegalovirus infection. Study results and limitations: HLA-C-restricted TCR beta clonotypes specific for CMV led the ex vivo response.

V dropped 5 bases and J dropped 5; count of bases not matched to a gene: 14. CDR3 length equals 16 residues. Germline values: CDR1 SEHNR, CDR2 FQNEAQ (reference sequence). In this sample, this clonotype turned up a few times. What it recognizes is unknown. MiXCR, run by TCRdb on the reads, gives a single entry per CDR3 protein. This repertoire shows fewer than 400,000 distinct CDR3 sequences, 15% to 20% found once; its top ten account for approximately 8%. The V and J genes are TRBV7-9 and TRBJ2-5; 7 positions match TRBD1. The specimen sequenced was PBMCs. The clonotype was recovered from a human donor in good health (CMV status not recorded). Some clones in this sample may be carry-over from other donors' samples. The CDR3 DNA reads TGTGCCAGCAGCGTCCCGACAGGGTCACCCGCGGAGACCCAGTACTTC. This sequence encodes CASSVPTGSPAETQYF. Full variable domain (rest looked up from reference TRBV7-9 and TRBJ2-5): DTGVSQNPRHKITKRGQNVTFRCDPISEHNRLYWYRQTLGQGPEFLTYFQNEAQLEKSRLLSDRFSAERPKGSFSTLEIQRTEQGDSAMYLCASSVPTGSPAETQYFGPGTRLLVL.